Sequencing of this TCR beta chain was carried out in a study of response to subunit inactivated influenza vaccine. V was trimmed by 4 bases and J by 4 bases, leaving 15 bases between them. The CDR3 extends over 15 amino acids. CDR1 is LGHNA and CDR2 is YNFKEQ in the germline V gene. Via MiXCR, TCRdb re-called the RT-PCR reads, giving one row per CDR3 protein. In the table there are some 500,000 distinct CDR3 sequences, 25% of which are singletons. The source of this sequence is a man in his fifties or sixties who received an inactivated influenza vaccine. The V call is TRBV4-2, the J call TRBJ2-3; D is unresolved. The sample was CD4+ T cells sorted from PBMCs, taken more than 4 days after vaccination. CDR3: CASSPYLLCSDTQYF. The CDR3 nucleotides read TGTGCCAGCAGCCCCTACCTCCTATGCTCAGATACGCAGTATTTT.